Reported below is one T cell receptor (beta chain). Trimming at V came to 4 bases and at J to 0 bases, leaving 7 bases not matched to a gene. This CDR3 has 18 residues. The germline gives CDR1 LGHDT, CDR2 YNNKEL (reference sequence). These data belong to a study of blood T cell repertoires in COVID-19. The data were produced by immunoSEQ multiplex PCR, yet TCRdb's version contains in-frame clones alone and is incomplete. The sample has about 250,000 clones, approximately 79% seen once. Sequences were obtained from peripheral blood. This sequence originates from a woman in her thirties or forties with active or convalescent COVID-19. The gene calls are TRBV3-1 (or the pseudogene TRBV3-2) and TRBJ2-3; 13 bases match TRBD2. The CDR3 protein is CASSPGLAGAFSTDTQYF. The CDR3 region has the DNA TGTGCCAGCAGCCCCGGACTAGCGGGGGCTTTTAGCACAGATACGCAGTATTTT.